Below are 16 T cell receptor beta chains sequenced from a single sample in a study of monozygotic twins with inflammatory bowel disease (dated by TCRdb to about 2019). Library method: 5' RACE. Sequencing relied on an Illumina HiSeq 2500. With the reads reprocessed by TCRdb, a single entry stands for each CDR3 protein sequence and no DNA is reported. The sample's clone listing holds 350,000 to 550,000 distinct CDR3 sequences. The ten largest clones capture approximately 2.4% of the sample. What was sequenced was blood. These TCRs come from a human donor with ulcerative colitis or Crohn's disease, or a healthy co-twin of an affected twin (not recorded which).

The chain combines TRBV2 with TRBJ2-3; the TCRdb D gene call, TRBD2, has no DNA to confirm it. The V gene's germline CDR1 is SNHLY and CDR2 FYNNEI. The CDR3 spans 18 residues. The CDR3 loop reads CASRTSGRARGSTDTQYF.

The genes are TRBV19 and TRBJ1-5. The length of the CDR3 is 13 residues. Germline lookup yields CDR1 LNHDA and CDR2 SQIVND (reference sequence). The CDR3 is CAGSMGILGSQHF.

This chain links TRBV24-1 with TRBJ2-3; TCRdb indicates TRBD2, and absent DNA this call remains unverified. CDR1 and CDR2 from the germline V gene are KGHDR and SFDVKD. The CDR3 extends over 14 amino acids. The CDR3 loop reads CATSDRGPTDTQYF.

The chain couples TRBV28 to TRBJ2-1; without DNA, the TCRdb call of TRBD2 cannot be checked. Germline lookup yields CDR1 MDHEN and CDR2 SYDVKM. CDR3 size: 11 residues. The CDR3 is CASASGRAAFF.

The V gene is TRBV7-9, the J gene TRBJ2-5; TCRdb outputs TRBD1, but without DNA this stays unchecked. CDR1 and CDR2 (germline): SEHNR, FQNEAQ (reference sequence). CDR3 length: 15 residues. This chain's CDR3 is CASSLGGADQETQYF.

The CDR3 protein is CAISSGVTEAFF. V gene TRBV10-3 combines with J gene TRBJ1-1; there is no DNA to check the TCRdb D call of TRBD1. Germline V lookup: CDR1 ENHRY, CDR2 SYGVKD. The CDR3 is 12 amino acids.

The chain recombines TRBV7-9 with TRBJ2-3. The CDR3 consists of 15 residues. Germline V CDR1 and CDR2: SEHNR, FQNEAQ (reference sequence). CDR3: CASSLALRGTDTQYF.

The V call is TRBV19, the J call TRBJ2-3; TCRdb's D call, TRBD1, is unchecked because there is no DNA. Germline lookup yields CDR1 LNHDA and CDR2 SQIVND (reference sequence). This CDR3 contains 17 residues. The CDR3 protein is CASSSVPGQESTDTQYF.

This rearrangement joins TRBV5-1 to TRBJ2-7; the TRBD2 assignment by TCRdb is unverifiable without DNA. Germline loops: CDR1 SGHRS, CDR2 YFSETQ. The CDR3 length is 14 residues. The CDR3 sequence is CASSLGGAPYEQYF.

The chain links TRBV28 to TRBJ2-1; TCRdb lists TRBD2, though no DNA is available to test this call. The CDR3 spans 14 residues. The germline V gene has CDR1 MDHEN and CDR2 SYDVKM. CDR3 sequence: CASSSPAGVERQFF.

The rearrangement uses TRBV12-3 or TRBV12-4 and TRBJ2-4; TCRdb's assignment of TRBD2 cannot be checked, as there is no DNA. The CDR3 sequence is 12 residues long. This CDR3 is CASRSSGGIQYF.

The chain joins TRBV5-1 to TRBJ2-2. This CDR3 is built from 16 residues. Germline lookup yields CDR1 SGHRS and CDR2 YFSETQ. Here the CDR3 reads CASSFMASSNTGELFF.

The chain's CDR3 is CASSPERPNTEAFF. The J gene is TRBJ1-1, the V gene TRBV7-2. Germline V gives CDR1 SGHTA, CDR2 FQGNSA. CDR3 length: 14 amino acids.

V gene TRBV5-5 combines with J gene TRBJ2-7; TCRdb's D gene call, TRBD2, goes unchecked for lack of DNA. Germline CDR1 is SGHKS and CDR2 is YYEKEE (reference sequence). The CDR3 contains 15 residues. The CDR3 loop reads CASSLDAGGFYEQYF.

The chain combines TRBV19 with TRBJ1-2; TCRdb's D call of TRBD1 is untestable without DNA. Germline V gene data show CDR1 as LNHDA and CDR2 as SQIVND (reference sequence). The CDR3 covers 12 residues. This chain's CDR3 is CASEGYPGGYTF.

V is TRBV12-3 or TRBV12-4 and J is TRBJ1-3; TCRdb's D call of TRBD1 is untestable without DNA. The CDR3 spans 18 residues. This chain's CDR3 is CASSSWGQGAPSGNTIYF.